This record looks at one TCR beta chain sequence and its context. Its antigen is not known. These data are taken from a study of shared clonotypes between healthy human individuals. Whole-study results and caveats: When compared with the clonotypes that were shared by all four sorted-subset donors, the non-shared clonotypes turned out to have lower generation probabilities.

Replicate PCRs for sorted subsets used roughly 200 ng DNA; this equaled 25,000 to 35,000 T cell genomes. Assay used: immunoSEQ multiplex PCR; TCRdb lists only in-frame clones, some missing. The sample lists more than 2,000,000 clones, approximately 92% occurring once. The germline V and J ends were trimmed by 9 bases and 5 bases, with 19 bases remaining between them. CDR1 and CDR2 (germline): SGHTA, FQGNSA. The CDR3 spans 14 residues. J is TRBJ1-1 and V is TRBV7-2; D call uncertain. Sequencing was carried out using naive CD4+ T cells sorted from blood. Sample subset: CD45RA+ positively selected. This receptor was obtained from a man between 18 and 35 years old in good health. The CDR3 sequence: CASPQGLSSTEAFF. In DNA form, the CDR3 reads TGTGCCAGTCCGCAAGGCCTATCGTCTACTGAAGCTTTCTTT.